These 19 T cell receptor beta chains share one sample of origin, sequenced in a study of PD-1 blockade in classical Hodgkin lymphoma. Time point described: cycle 4 day 1 (C4D1), after less than 7 weeks of nivolumab. No patient escaped relapse after autologous stem cell transplantation, and brentuximab vedotin exposure varied. The table came from immunoSEQ multiplex PCR; TCRdb's copy has only in-frame clones and leaves some out. In the table there are about 64,000 clones, approximately 92% of which are singletons. The source was peripheral blood mononuclear cells (PBMCs), collected before the fourth cycle of nivolumab. The receptors derive from a human donor with classical Hodgkin lymphoma.

This clone was seen just once. The J gene is TRBJ2-1, the V gene TRBV5-1, with D tentatively TRBD2 (6 bases). Between the trimmed V and J ends, which lost 4 bases and 5 bases, there was a span of 16 bases. Germline values: CDR1 SGHRS, CDR2 YFSETQ. The CDR3 contains 15 residues. The chain's CDR3 is CASSTLPGDHNEQFF. The DNA of the CDR3 is TGCGCCAGCAGCACCCTTCCGGGAGATCACAATGAGCAGTTCTTC.

The chain recombines TRBV5-1 with TRBJ2-5; TRBD2 matches at 8 bases. Near its end, the DNA agrees better with TRBJ2-7, so the J call may be wrong. This CDR3 is built from 17 residues. Germline values: CDR1 SGHRS, CDR2 YFSETQ. CDR3 nucleotides: TGCGCCAGCAGCTTGGTAGGCTTAGCGGGATTGGACTACGAGCAGTACTTC. This translates into CASSLVGLAGLDYEQYF.

This clone was seen just once. The chain carries TRBV11-3 and TRBJ1-4; possible D gene TRBD1, 6 bases. The V gene's germline CDR1 is SGHNT and CDR2 YENEEA. V was clipped by 4 bases and J by 6 bases, with 12 bases between them. The CDR3 extends over 14 amino acids. For the CDR3, the DNA is TGTGCCAGCAGCTCCGGGACACTTGATGAAAAACTGTTTTTT. Translated, it gives CASSSGTLDEKLFF.

The chain combines TRBV11-2 with TRBJ1-5; D gene ambiguous. Trimming removed 1 base from V and 0 bases from J, with 7 bases in between. CDR1 and CDR2 from the germline V gene are SGHAT and FQNNGV. The CDR3 spans 15 residues. The CDR3 DNA is TGTGCCAGCAGCTTAGCGGGATATAGCAATCAGCCCCAGCATTTT. Translated: CASSLAGYSNQPQHF.

The table lists this clone with a count of one. The chain has TRBV9 and TRBJ2-7; no clear D. The germline V gene has CDR1 SGDLS and CDR2 YYNGEE. Trimming removed 4 bases at V and 5 bases at J, with 22 bases between. The CDR3 sequence is 16 residues long. The chain's CDR3 is CASSSTHSEGTHEQYF. The CDR3 region has the DNA TGTGCCAGCAGCTCTACGCACAGTGAAGGAACCCACGAGCAGTACTTC.

The chain employs TRBV29-1 and TRBJ1-1; maybe TRBD1 (5 bases). The CDR3 loop spans 15 amino acids. Between the trimmed V and J ends, which lost 6 bases and 1 base, there was a span of 18 bases. Germline lookup yields CDR1 SQVTM and CDR2 ANQGSEA. CDR3 bases: TGCAGCGTAAGGGGCTTGGGCCAGGGGAACACTGAAGCTTTCTTT. Amino acids: CSVRGLGQGNTEAFF.

The gene calls are TRBV18 and TRBJ1-5; D is ambiguous. The germline V gene has CDR1 KGHSH and CDR2 LQKENI. The CDR3 has 13 residues. Trimming stripped 6 bases from V and 4 bases from J, with 10 bases between. The CDR3 reads CASSADGNQPQHF. The CDR3 DNA reads TGTGCCAGCTCCGCGGACGGAAATCAGCCCCAGCATTTT.

This clone has only a few counts. The V and J genes are TRBV30 and TRBJ1-1, with D perhaps TRBD1 (5 bases). Looked up from germline, CDR1 is GTSNPN and CDR2 is SVGIG (reference sequence). CDR3 length: 11 residues. Trimming removed 8 bases at V and 6 bases at J, with 13 bases between. The chain's CDR3 is CARMMGAEAFF. The CDR3 nucleotides are TGTGCCCGGATGATGGGGGCTGAAGCTTTCTTT.

This clone was detected once. This chain links TRBV6-1 with TRBJ2-3, with 8 bases matching TRBD1. The CDR3 totals 15 residues. The V gene end was trimmed by 6 bases and the J gene end by 1 base; junction bases not matched to a gene: 6. Germline CDR1 reads MNHNS; CDR2 reads SASEGT. The CDR3 region is CASSRQGRGTDTQYF. The CDR3 region has the DNA TGTGCCAGCAGCCGACAGGGGAGAGGCACAGATACGCAGTATTTT.

The chain is built from TRBV6-6 and TRBJ2-1; TRBD2 matches 11 bases. Germline lookup yields CDR1 MNHNY and CDR2 SVGAGI (reference sequence). CDR3 length equals 15 residues. V shed 7 bases and J 5 bases; nucleotides not matched to a gene: 7. CDR3 residues: CASTYGLAGNNEQFF. In nucleotides, the CDR3 is TGTGCCAGCACCTACGGACTAGCGGGCAACAATGAGCAGTTCTTC.

The rearrangement links TRBV11-2 to TRBJ2-7; D is undetermined. V was trimmed by 3 bases and J by 1 base, leaving 10 bases between them. Per the germline V gene, CDR1 is SGHAT and CDR2 is FQNNGV. This CDR3 comprises 14 residues. This chain's CDR3 is CASSFGAGSYEQYF. CDR3 DNA sequence: TGTGCCAGCAGCTTTGGTGCAGGATCCTACGAGCAGTACTTC.

The chain recombines TRBV5-1 with TRBJ2-5, with 10 positions matching TRBD1. Per the germline V gene, CDR1 is SGHRS and CDR2 is YFSETQ. Unmatched junction bases numbered 10, after V lost 4 bases and J lost 4 bases. CDR3 length: 16 amino acids. CDR3 nucleotide sequence: TGCGCCAGCAGCGTCGTCCCGGGACAGGGGTCAGAGACCCAGTACTTC. Protein: CASSVVPGQGSETQYF.

The gene calls are TRBV5-1 and TRBJ2-7; a weak D match, TRBD1 (5 bases). V was clipped by 2 bases and J by 3 bases, with 12 bases between them. The CDR3 runs to 14 residues. The germline CDR1 and CDR2 sequences are SGHRS and YFSETQ. CDR3 in DNA: TGCGCCAGCAGCTTTCAGGGAAAGGGCTACGAGCAGTACTTC. It specifies CASSFQGKGYEQYF.

In DNA form, the CDR3 reads TGTGCCAGCAGTTTGAGGCATAGCAATCAGCCCCAGCATTTT. Translating it yields CASSLRHSNQPQHF. The V call is TRBV28, the J call TRBJ1-5; D gene unclear. Germline CDR1 and CDR2: MDHEN and SYDVKM. Trimming took off 3 bases at V and 0 bases at J, with 6 bases between the two ends. The CDR3 runs to 14 residues.

This chain uses TRBV19 with TRBJ1-6; D is uncertain. The V gene lost 4 bases and the J gene lost 7 bases, with 14 bases spanning the gap. In germline, CDR1 is LNHDA, CDR2 SQIVND (reference sequence). CDR3 length equals 15 residues. The chain's CDR3 is CASSTVQERNSPLHF. For the CDR3, the DNA is TGTGCCAGTAGTACAGTCCAAGAGAGGAATTCACCCCTCCACTTT. Full variable domain (remainder filled in from reference TRBV19 and TRBJ1-6): DGGITQSPKYLFRKEGQNVTLSCEQNLNHDAMYWYRQDPGQGLRLIYYSQIVNDFQKGDIAEGYSVSREKKESFPLTVTSAQKNPTAFYLCASSTVQERNSPLHFGNGTRLTVT.

V and J are TRBV18 and TRBJ1-2; D ambiguous. Germline CDR1 reads KGHSH; CDR2 reads LQKENI. The CDR3 spans 15 residues. Deletions cut 3 bases from V and 3 bases from J, with 14 bases between. CDR3 sequence: CASSPAAKMDYGYTF. The CDR3 nucleotides are TGTGCCAGCTCACCTGCCGCCAAAATGGACTATGGCTACACCTTC.

The V call is TRBV6-1, the J call TRBJ1-1, with no clear D. The CDR3 is made up of 15 amino acids. Trimming shortened V by 8 bases and J by 1 base, and 17 bases separated the two germline ends. The V gene's germline CDR1 is MNHNS and CDR2 SASEGT. The DNA of the CDR3 is TGTGCCAGCGGGGTAACAAGAGCTTCGAACACTGAAGCTTTCTTT. Its protein product is CASGVTRASNTEAFF.

This rearrangement joins TRBV5-1 to TRBJ1-1, with 10 bases aligning to TRBD1. Germline trimming cut 0 bases from V and 5 bases from J; bases unmatched to any gene: 4. This CDR3 has 15 residues. The V gene's germline CDR1 is SGHRS and CDR2 YFSETQ. DNA of the CDR3: TGCGCCAGCAGCTTGGGGACAGGGGGTTGGACTGAAGCTTTCTTT. This gives the protein CASSLGTGGWTEAFF.

The V call is TRBV5-6, the J call TRBJ2-7; 7 positions agree with TRBD2. With V trimmed by 0 bases and J by 0 bases, 3 bases remained unmatched. The CDR3 is 15 residues long. CDR1 SGHDT and CDR2 YYEEEE come from the germline V gene. The CDR3 DNA sequence: TGTGCCAGCAGCTTGGGCCTAGCGGACTCCTACGAGCAGTACTTC. It specifies CASSLGLADSYEQYF.